This T cell receptor beta chain was captured in a study of blood T cell repertoires in COVID-19. About the study: Italy, Spain and the United States were the sources of the convalescent and acute COVID-19 samples.

This CDR3 comprises 14 residues. V trimming: 3 bases; J trimming: 1 base; junction bases outside the gene matches: 1. Per germline, CDR1 SGHAT and CDR2 FQNNGV. Study processing details: Reference gene primer amplification yielded estimated nucleated cell counts. Assay: immunoSEQ multiplex PCR; the TCRdb copy retains only in-frame clones and omits some. V and J calls and clone size come straight from that table; D and trimming were deduced from the DNA. The sample consists of hundreds of thousands of clones, roughly nine tenths of them appearing once. The clonotype was recovered from a man aged 18 to 30 who had recovered from COVID-19. The genes are TRBV11-2 and TRBJ2-7; 9 bases fit TRBD1. Sequencing used PBMCs or T cells enriched from blood (not recorded which). The CDR3 here is CASSLTGGSYEQYF. In DNA form, the CDR3 reads TGTGCCAGCAGCTTGACAGGGGGTTCCTACGAGCAGTACTTC.